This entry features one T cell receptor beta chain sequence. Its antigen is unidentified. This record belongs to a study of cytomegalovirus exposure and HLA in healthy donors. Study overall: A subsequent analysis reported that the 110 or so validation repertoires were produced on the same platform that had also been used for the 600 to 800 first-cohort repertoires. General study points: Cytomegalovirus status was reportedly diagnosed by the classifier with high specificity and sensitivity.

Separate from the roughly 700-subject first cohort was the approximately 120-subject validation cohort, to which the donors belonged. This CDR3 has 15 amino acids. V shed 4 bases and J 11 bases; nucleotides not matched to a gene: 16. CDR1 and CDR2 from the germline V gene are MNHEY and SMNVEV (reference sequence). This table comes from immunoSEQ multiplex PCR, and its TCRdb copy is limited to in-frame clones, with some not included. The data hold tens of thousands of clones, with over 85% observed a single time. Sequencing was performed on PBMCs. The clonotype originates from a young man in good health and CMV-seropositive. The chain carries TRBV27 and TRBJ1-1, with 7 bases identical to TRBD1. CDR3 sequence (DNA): TGTGCCAGCAGTTCCCGTACAGGGGAGCCAGGTGGGGCTTTCTTT. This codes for CASSSRTGEPGGAFF.